A single sample gave rise to the 2 T cell receptor beta chains below, sequenced in a study of identical twins. TCRdb processed the 5' RACE reads anew with MiXCR; each CDR3 protein has one entry. The sample consists of approximately 490,000 distinct CDR3 sequences, 20% to 25% of them appearing once. This sample also belongs to another study, concerning yellow fever vaccine responses in identical twins.

The sequenced sample consisted of CD4+ T cells sorted from blood. The receptors stem from a woman younger than 35 in good health.

This clonotype was counted only a few times. A junction boundary mismatches the germline segment, possibly from a read error. The chain uses TRBV20-1 and TRBJ2-7; 7 bases are shared with TRBD1. Germline loops: CDR1 DFQATT, CDR2 SNEGSKA (reference sequence). The CDR3 contains 15 residues. The CDR3 here is CSARPRQGSSHEQYF. The CDR3 bases are TGCAGTGCTAGACCGAGACAGGGATCCTCCCACGAGCAGTACTTC.

Concerning this clonotype: One junction end does not reproduce the germline sequence, and a read error may be involved. This chain links TRBV3-1 with TRBJ2-1; 9 bases are a match to TRBD2. There are 17 residues in the CDR3. The V gene's germline CDR1 is LGHDT and CDR2 YNNKEL (reference sequence). The CDR3, as DNA: TGTGCCAGCTGCCAAGGACTAGCGAGTAACTCCTACAATGAGCAGTTCTTC. Residues: CASCQGLASNSYNEQFF.